This T cell receptor beta chain was sequenced in a study of blood T cell repertoires in COVID-19. Study-level information: Spain, Italy and the United States supplied samples that represented acute and convalescent COVID-19.

Here immunoSEQ multiplex PCR was the method, and the copy in TCRdb shows in-frame clones only, minus some. The repertoire includes 390,000 or so clones, 83% of them detected once, and about 5% sits in the top ten. Donors in Cohort 3 who had recovered were those with two negative PCRs, healthcare professional clearance, or resolution of their symptoms. In germline, CDR1 is MNHEY, CDR2 SMNVEV (reference sequence). Between the trimmed V and J ends, which lost 5 bases and 0 bases, there was a span of 11 bases. The CDR3 is made up of 15 amino acids. The chain combines TRBV27 with TRBJ2-1; D remains ambiguous. The sample taken for sequencing was PBMCs or T cells enriched from blood (not recorded which). This sequence originates from a woman between 45 and 65 years old who had recovered from COVID-19. CDR3 protein: CASSTNILSYNEQFF. The CDR3 DNA reads as TGTGCCAGCAGTACAAATATCCTCTCCTACAATGAGCAGTTCTTC.